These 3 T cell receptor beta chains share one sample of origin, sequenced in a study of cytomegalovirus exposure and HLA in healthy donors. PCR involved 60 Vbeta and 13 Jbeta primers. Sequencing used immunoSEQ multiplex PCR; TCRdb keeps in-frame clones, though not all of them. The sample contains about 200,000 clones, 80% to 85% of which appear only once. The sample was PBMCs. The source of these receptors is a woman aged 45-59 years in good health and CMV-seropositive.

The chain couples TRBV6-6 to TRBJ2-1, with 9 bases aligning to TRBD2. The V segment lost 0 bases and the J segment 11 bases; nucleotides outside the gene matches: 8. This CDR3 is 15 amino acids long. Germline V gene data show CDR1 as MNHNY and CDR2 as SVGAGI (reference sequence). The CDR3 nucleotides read TGTGCCAGCAGTTACTCGGGGCTAGCGGGACAGAAGCAGTTCTTC. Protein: CASSYSGLAGQKQFF.

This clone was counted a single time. CDR3 DNA sequence: TGTGCCATCAGACCGTCTACAGGGGGCGACGACACTGAAGCTTTCTTT. This sequence encodes CAIRPSTGGDDTEAFF. The genes are TRBV10-3 and TRBJ1-1, with 9 bases identical to TRBD1. The CDR3 extends over 16 amino acids. Germline loops: CDR1 ENHRY, CDR2 SYGVKD. The V segment lost 6 bases and the J segment 3 bases; nucleotides outside the gene matches: 11.

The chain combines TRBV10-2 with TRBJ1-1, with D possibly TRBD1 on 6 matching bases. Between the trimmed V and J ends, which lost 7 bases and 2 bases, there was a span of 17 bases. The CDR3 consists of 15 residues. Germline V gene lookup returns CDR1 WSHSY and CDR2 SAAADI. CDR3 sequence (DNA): TGCGCCAGCAAGGCGAAACTAGGGGGTAACACTGAAGCTTTCTTT. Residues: CASKAKLGGNTEAFF.